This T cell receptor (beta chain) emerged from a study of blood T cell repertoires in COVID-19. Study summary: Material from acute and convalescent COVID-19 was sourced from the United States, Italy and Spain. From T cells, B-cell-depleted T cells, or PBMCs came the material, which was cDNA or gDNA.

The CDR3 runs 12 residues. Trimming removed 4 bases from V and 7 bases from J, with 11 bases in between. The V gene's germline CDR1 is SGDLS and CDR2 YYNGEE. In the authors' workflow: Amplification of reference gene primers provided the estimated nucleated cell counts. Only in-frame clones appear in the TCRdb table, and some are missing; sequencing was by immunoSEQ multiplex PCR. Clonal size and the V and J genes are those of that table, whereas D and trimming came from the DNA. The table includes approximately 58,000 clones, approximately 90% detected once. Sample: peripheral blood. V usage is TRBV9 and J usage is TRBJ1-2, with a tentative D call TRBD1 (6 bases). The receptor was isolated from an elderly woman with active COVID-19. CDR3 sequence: CASSKRGAGYTF. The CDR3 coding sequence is TGTGCCAGCAGCAAACGGGGGGCTGGCTACACCTTC.